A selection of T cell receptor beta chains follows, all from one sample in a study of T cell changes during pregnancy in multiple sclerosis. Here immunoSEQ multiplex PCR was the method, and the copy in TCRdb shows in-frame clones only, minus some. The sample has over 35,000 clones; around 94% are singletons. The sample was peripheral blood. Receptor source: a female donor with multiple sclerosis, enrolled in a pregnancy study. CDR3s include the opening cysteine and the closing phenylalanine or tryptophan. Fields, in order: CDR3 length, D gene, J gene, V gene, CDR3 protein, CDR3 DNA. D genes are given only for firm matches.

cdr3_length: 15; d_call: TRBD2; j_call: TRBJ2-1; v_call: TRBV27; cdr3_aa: CASSAGTSGKNEQFF; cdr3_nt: TGTGCCAGCAGTGCAGGGACTAGCGGGAAGAATGAGCAGTTCTTC
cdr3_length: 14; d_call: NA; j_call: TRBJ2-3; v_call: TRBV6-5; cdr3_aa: CASGVGGSTDTQYF; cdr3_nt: TGTGCCAGCGGCGTGGGTGGATCCACAGATACGCAGTATTTT
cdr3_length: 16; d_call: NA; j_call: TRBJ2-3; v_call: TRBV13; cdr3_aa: CASSLGGARKASTQYF; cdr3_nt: TGTGCCAGCAGCTTAGGTGGGGCCCGCAAAGCTTCTACGCAGTATTTT
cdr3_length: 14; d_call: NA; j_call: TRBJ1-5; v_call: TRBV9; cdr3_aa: CASSVLEGDQPQHF; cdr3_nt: TGTGCCAGCAGCGTCCTCGAGGGGGATCAGCCCCAGCATTTT
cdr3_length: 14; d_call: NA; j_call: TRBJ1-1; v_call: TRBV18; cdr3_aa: CASSPPRENTEAFF; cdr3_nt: TGTGCCAGCTCACCACCGCGGGAGAACACTGAAGCTTTCTTT
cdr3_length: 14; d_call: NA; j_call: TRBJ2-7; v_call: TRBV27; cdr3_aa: CASSLSVYSYEQYF; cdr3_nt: TGTGCCAGCAGTTTATCGGTGTACTCCTACGAGCAGTACTTC
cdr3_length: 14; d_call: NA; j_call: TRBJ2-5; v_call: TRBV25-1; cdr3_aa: CASSGLESGETQYF; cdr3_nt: TGTGCCAGCAGTGGACTAGAGAGTGGAGAGACCCAGTACTTC
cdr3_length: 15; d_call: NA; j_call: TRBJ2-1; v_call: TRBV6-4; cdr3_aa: CASSDSSGSYNEQFF; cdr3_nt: TGTGCCAGCAGTGACTCTAGCGGCTCCTACAATGAGCAGTTCTTC
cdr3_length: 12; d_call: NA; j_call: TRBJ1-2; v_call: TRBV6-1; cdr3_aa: CASSEGSYGYTF; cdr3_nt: TGTGCCAGCAGTGAGGGCAGCTATGGCTACACCTTC
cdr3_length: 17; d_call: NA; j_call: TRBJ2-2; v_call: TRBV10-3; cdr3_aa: CAISDPAAPPNTGELFF; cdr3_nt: TGTGCCATCAGTGACCCCGCCGCCCCACCGAACACCGGGGAGCTGTTTTTT